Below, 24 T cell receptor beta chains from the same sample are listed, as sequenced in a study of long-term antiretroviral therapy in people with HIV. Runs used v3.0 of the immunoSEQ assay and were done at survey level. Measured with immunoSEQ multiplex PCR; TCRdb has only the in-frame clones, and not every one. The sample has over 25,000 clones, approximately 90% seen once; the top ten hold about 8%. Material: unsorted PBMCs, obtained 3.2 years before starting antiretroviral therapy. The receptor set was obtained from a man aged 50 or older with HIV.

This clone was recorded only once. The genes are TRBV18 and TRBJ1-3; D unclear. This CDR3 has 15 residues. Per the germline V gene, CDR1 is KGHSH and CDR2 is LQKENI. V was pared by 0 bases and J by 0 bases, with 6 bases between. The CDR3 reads CASSPPSDSGNTIYF. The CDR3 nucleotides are TGTGCCAGCTCACCACCTTCTGACTCTGGAAACACCATATATTTT. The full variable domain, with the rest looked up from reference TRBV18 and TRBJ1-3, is NAGVMQNPRHLVRRRGQEARLRCSPMKGHSHVYWYRQLPEEGLKFMVYLQKENIIDESGMPKERFSAEFPKEGPSILRIQQVVRGDSAAYFCASSPPSDSGNTIYFGEGSWLTVV.

The CDR3: CASSAPGGASGEQYF. Written as DNA, the CDR3 is TGTGCCAGCAGCGCGCCCGGGGGGGCCTCGGGCGAGCAGTACTTC. The V call is TRBV9, the J call TRBJ2-7, with 8 bases fitting TRBD2. J lost 6 bases, V lost 3 bases, and 11 bases had no gene match. The germline V gene encodes CDR1 SGDLS and CDR2 YYNGEE. The CDR3 spans 15 residues. Full variable domain (remainder filled in from reference TRBV9 and TRBJ2-7): DSGVTQTPKHLITATGQRVTLRCSPRSGDLSVYWYQQSLDQGLQFLIQYYNGEERAKGNILERFSAQQFPDLHSELNLSSLELGDSALYFCASSAPGGASGEQYFGPGTRLTVT.

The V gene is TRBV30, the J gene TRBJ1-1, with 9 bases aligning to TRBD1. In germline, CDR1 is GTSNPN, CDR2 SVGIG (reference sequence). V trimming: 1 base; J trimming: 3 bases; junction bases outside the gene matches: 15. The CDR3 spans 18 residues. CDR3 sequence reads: CAWSATRQGGISYTEAFF. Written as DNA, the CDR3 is TGTGCCTGGAGTGCGACTAGACAGGGGGGAATATCGTACACTGAAGCTTTCTTT. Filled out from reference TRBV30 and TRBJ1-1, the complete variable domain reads SQTIHQWPATLVQPVGSPLSLECTVEGTSNPNLYWYRQAAGRGLQLLFYSVGIGQISSEVPQNLSASRPQDRQFILSSKKLLLSDSGFYLCAWSATRQGGISYTEAFFGQGTRLTVV.

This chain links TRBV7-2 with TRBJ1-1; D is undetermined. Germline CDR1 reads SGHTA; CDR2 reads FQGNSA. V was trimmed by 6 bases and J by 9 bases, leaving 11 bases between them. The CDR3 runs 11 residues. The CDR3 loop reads CASSKSLQAFF. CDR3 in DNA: TGTGCCAGCAGTAAGAGTTTGCAAGCTTTCTTT.

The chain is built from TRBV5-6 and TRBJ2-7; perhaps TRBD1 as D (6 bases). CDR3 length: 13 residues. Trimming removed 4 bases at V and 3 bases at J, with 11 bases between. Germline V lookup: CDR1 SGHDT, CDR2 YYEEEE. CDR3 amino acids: CASSTVRGYEQYF. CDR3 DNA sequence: TGTGCCAGCAGCACAGTCAGGGGCTACGAGCAGTACTTC.

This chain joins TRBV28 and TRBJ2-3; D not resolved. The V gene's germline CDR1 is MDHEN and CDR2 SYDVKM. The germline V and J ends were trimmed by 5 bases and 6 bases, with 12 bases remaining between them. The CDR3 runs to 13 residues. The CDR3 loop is CASSTNLGDTQYF. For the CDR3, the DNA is TGTGCCAGCAGTACCAACCTGGGTGATACGCAGTATTTT.

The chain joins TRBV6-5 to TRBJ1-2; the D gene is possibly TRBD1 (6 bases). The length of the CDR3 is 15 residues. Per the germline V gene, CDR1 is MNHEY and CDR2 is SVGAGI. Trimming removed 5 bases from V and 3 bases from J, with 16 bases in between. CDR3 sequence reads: CASSPLGGGDYGYTF. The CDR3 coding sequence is TGTGCCAGCAGTCCCCTCGGAGGGGGGGACTATGGCTACACCTTC.

CDR3 coding DNA: TGTGCCAGCAGCGTAGCAGCGGGGGCCTACGAGCAGTACTTC. Protein product: CASSVAAGAYEQYF. The chain combines TRBV9 with TRBJ2-7; 8 bases agree with TRBD2. The CDR3 is 14 residues long. Germline values: CDR1 SGDLS, CDR2 YYNGEE. The junction had 1 base not matched to a gene; V was cut back by 0 bases and J by 2 bases.

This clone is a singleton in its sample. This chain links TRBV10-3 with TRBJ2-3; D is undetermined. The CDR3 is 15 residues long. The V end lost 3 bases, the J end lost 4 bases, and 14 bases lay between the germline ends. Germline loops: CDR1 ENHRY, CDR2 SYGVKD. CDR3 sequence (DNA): TGTGCCATCAGTGAAAACCACGCCTCGGCAGATACGCAGTATTTT. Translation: CAISENHASADTQYF.

The CDR3 nucleotides read TGCAGCGCCTTCGGGGGAGAGGAGACCCAGTACTTC. As protein: CSAFGGEETQYF. The J gene is TRBJ2-5, the V gene TRBV29-1; weak D call: TRBD2 (6 bases). Deletions cut 7 bases from V and 5 bases from J, with 14 bases between. Germline V gene sequence: CDR1 SQVTM, CDR2 ANQGSEA. The CDR3 has 12 residues.

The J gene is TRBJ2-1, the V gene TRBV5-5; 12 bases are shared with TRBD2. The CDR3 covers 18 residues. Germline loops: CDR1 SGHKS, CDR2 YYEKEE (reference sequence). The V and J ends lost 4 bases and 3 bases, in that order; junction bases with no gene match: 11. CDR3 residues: CASSRTSGRTLIYNEQFF. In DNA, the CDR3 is TGTGCCAGCAGCCGAACTAGCGGGAGGACCTTAATCTACAATGAGCAGTTCTTC.

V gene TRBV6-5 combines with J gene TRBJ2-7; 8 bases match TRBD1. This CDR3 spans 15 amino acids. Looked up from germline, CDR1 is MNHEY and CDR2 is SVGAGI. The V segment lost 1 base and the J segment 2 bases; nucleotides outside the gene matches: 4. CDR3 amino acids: CASSYWKDRAYEQYF. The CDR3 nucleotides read TGTGCCAGCAGTTACTGGAAGGACAGGGCCTACGAGCAGTACTTC.

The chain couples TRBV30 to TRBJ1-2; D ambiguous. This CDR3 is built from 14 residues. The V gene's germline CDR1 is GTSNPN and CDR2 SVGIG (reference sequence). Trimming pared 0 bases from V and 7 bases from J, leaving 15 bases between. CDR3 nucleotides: TGTGCCTGGAGTGTACTCACAGTCTCTAGTGGCTACACCTTC. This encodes CAWSVLTVSSGYTF.

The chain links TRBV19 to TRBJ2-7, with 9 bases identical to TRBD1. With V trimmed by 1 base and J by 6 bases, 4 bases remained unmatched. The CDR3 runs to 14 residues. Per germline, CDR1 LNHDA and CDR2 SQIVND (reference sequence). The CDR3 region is CASSIGQGESEQYF. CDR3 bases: TGTGCCAGTAGTATAGGACAGGGGGAGAGCGAGCAGTACTTC.

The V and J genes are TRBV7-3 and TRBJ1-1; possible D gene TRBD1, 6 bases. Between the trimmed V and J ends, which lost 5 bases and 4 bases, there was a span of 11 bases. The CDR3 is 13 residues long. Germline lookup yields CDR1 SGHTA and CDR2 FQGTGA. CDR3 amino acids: CASSAPDSTEAFF. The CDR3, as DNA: TGTGCCAGCAGCGCCCCGGACAGCACTGAAGCTTTCTTT. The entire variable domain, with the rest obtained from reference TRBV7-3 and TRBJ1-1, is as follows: GAGVSQTPSNKVTEKGKYVELRCDPISGHTALYWYRQSLGQGPEFLIYFQGTGAADDSGLPNDRFFAVRPEGSVSTLKIQRTERGDSAVYLCASSAPDSTEAFFGQGTRLTVV.

The CDR3: CASSPGSRAGETQYF. CDR3 nucleotides: TGCGCCAGCAGCCCCGGAAGCAGGGCAGGGGAGACCCAGTACTTC. The gene calls are TRBV4-1 and TRBJ2-5; perhaps TRBD1 as D (5 bases). CDR1 is MGHRA and CDR2 is YSYEKL in the germline V gene. With 4 bases removed from V and 5 bases from J, the gap between germline ends came to 17 bases. The CDR3 is 15 residues long.

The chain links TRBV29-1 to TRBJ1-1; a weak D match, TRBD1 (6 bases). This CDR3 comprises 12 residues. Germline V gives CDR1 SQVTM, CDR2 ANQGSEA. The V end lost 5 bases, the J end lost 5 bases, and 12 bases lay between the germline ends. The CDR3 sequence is CSVQGRSTEAFF. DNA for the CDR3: TGCAGCGTTCAGGGGCGGTCAACTGAAGCTTTCTTT.

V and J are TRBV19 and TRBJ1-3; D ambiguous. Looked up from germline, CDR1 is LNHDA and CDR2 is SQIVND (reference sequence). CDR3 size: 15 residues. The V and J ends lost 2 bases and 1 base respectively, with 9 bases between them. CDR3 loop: CASSIYGFSGNTIYF. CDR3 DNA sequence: TGTGCCAGTAGTATATATGGATTTTCTGGAAACACCATATATTTT.

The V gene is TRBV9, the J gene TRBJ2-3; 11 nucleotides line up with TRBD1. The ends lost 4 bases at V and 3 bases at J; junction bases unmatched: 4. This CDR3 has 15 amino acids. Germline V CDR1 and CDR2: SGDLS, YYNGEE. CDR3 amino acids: CASSPGTGGTDTQYF. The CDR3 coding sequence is TGTGCCAGCAGCCCCGGGACAGGGGGTACAGATACGCAGTATTTT.

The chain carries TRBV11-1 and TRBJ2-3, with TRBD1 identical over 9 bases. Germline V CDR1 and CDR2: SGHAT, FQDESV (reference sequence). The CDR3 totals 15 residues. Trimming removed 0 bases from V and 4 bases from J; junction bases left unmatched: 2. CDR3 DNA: TGTGCCAGCAGCTTAGCGGGGACAGGGCCAGATACGCAGTATTTT. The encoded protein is CASSLAGTGPDTQYF.

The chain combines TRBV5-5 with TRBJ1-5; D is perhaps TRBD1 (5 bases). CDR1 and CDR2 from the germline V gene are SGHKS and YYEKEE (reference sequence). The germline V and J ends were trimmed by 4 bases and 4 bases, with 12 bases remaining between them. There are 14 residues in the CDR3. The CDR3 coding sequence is TGTGCCAGCAGCGCAGGATCAGGGAATCAGCCCCAGCATTTT. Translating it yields CASSAGSGNQPQHF. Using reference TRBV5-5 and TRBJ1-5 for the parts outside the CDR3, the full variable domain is DAGVTQSPTHLIKTRGQQVTLRCSPISGHKSVSWYQQVLGQGPQFIFQYYEKEERGRGNFPDRFSARQFPNYSSELNVNALLLGDSALYLCASSAGSGNQPQHFGDGTRLSIL.

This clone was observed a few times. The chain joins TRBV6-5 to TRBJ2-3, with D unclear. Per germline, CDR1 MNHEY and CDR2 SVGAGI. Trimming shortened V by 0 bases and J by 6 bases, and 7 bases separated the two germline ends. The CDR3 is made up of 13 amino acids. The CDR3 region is CASSYSGWDTQYF. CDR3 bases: TGTGCCAGCAGTTACTCCGGGTGGGATACGCAGTATTTT.

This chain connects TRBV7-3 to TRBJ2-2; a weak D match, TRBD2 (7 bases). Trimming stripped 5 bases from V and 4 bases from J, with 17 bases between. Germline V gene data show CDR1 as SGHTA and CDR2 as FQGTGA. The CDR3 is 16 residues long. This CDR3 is CASSKRGGSGTGELFF. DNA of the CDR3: TGTGCCAGCAGCAAAAGGGGGGGATCAGGCACCGGGGAGCTGTTTTTT. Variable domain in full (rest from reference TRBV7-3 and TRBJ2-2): GAGVSQTPSNKVTEKGKYVELRCDPISGHTALYWYRQSLGQGPEFLIYFQGTGAADDSGLPNDRFFAVRPEGSVSTLKIQRTERGDSAVYLCASSKRGGSGTGELFFGEGSRLTVL.

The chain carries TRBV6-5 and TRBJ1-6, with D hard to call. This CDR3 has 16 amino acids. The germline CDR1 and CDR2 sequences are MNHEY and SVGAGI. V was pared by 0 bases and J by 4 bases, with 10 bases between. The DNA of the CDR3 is TGTGCCAGCAGTTACTCGCAACAGATATATAATTCACCCCTCCACTTT. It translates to CASSYSQQIYNSPLHF.